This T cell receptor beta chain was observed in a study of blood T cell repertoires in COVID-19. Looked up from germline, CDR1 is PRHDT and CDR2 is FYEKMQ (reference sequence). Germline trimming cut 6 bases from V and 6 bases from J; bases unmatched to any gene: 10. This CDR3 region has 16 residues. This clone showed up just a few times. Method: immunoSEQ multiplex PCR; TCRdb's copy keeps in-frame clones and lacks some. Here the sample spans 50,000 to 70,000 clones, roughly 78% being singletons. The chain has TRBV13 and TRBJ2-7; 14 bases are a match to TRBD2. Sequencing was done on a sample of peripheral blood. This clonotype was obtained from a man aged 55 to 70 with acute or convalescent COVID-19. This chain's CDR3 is CASSTGLAGALSEQYF. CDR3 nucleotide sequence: TGTGCCAGCAGTACGGGACTAGCGGGAGCCCTCTCCGAGCAGTACTTC.